This T cell receptor beta chain was retrieved from a study of control samples from healthy donors and cancer patients. In germline, CDR1 is SEHNR, CDR2 FQNEAQ (reference sequence). Trimming took off 0 bases at V and 4 bases at J, with 13 bases between the two ends. There are 16 residues in the CDR3. Assay used: immunoSEQ multiplex PCR; TCRdb lists only in-frame clones, some missing. The sample consists of under 150,000 clones, roughly 91% of them appearing once. V gene TRBV7-9 combines with J gene TRBJ2-1, with D maybe TRBD1 (6 bases). The origin of this receptor is a woman aged 70-85 years in good health. Sequenced input: blood. In DNA form, the CDR3 reads TGTGCCAGCAGCTTAGCAGGGGGTGACAGGTACAATGAGCAGTTCTTC. Its protein product is CASSLAGGDRYNEQFF.